The next 21 T cell receptor beta chains were all read from a single sample in a study of cytomegalovirus exposure and HLA in healthy donors. The PCR used 60 Vbeta and 13 Jbeta primers. Profiled with immunoSEQ multiplex PCR; TCRdb holds only in-frame clones, not every one. The sample contains more than 90,000 clones, around 74% of which appear only once. The sequenced sample consisted of PBMCs. Source of these receptors: a woman between 35 and 50 years old in good health and CMV-seronegative.

J is TRBJ2-4 and V is TRBV6-1; D unresolved. The V end lost 5 bases, the J end lost 5 bases, and 10 bases lay between the germline ends. The CDR3 runs to 13 residues. The germline gives CDR1 MNHNS, CDR2 SASEGT. The CDR3 loop is CASSPSIQNIQYF. Here the CDR3 DNA reads TGTGCCAGCAGTCCTAGTATTCAAAACATTCAGTACTTC.

The chain employs TRBV7-3 and TRBJ2-3, with 7 positions matching TRBD2. V lost 3 bases to trimming and J lost 2 bases; unmatched junction nucleotides: 2. In germline, CDR1 is SGHTA, CDR2 FQGTGA. The CDR3 is 14 amino acids. CDR3 bases: TGTGCCAGCAGCTTCCGGGGGGACACAGATACGCAGTATTTT. This codes for CASSFRGDTDTQYF.

The chain joins TRBV2 to TRBJ1-4; 7 nucleotides match TRBD1. Germline CDR1 is SNHLY and CDR2 is FYNNEI. The V gene end was trimmed by 9 bases and the J gene end by 8 bases; junction bases not matched to a gene: 18. The CDR3 sequence is 16 residues long. CDR3 amino acids: CARQGTANGPSEKLFF. CDR3 coding DNA: TGTGCCAGACAGGGGACAGCCAATGGACCGAGCGAAAAACTGTTTTTT.

The rearrangement uses TRBV18 and TRBJ2-5; 8 positions match TRBD1. Germline V gene sequence: CDR1 KGHSH, CDR2 LQKENI. The CDR3 is 14 amino acids. Trimming cost V 3 bases and J 5 bases; bases outside gene matches: 5. CDR3 in amino acids: CASSPSRGHETQYF. CDR3 coding DNA: TGTGCCAGCTCACCGAGCAGGGGGCACGAGACCCAGTACTTC.

The chain uses TRBV4-2 and TRBJ1-1; D call uncertain. This CDR3 has 13 amino acids. Germline loops: CDR1 LGHNA, CDR2 YNFKEQ. Trimming left V 0 bases short and J 1 base short, with 3 bases between. This CDR3 is CASSQDRNTEAFF. The CDR3 DNA reads TGTGCCAGCAGCCAAGACAGGAACACTGAAGCTTTCTTT.

V gene TRBV11-1 combines with J gene TRBJ2-7, with a weak D call TRBD2 (6 bases). CDR3 length: 13 amino acids. V was pared by 4 bases and J by 3 bases, with 10 bases between. The germline V gene has CDR1 SGHAT and CDR2 FQDESV (reference sequence). The CDR3 is CASSYGSGYEQYF. The CDR3 DNA follows: TGTGCCAGCAGCTACGGTAGCGGCTACGAGCAGTACTTC.

This clone was observed a single time. V gene TRBV5-1 combines with J gene TRBJ2-1; no definite D call. V was shortened by 0 bases and J by 4 bases, with 5 bases between the two germline ends. The CDR3 runs to 13 residues. CDR1 and CDR2 (germline): SGHRS, YFSETQ. The CDR3 sequence is CASSLDGYNEQFF. The DNA for the CDR3 is TGCGCCAGCAGCTTGGACGGGTACAATGAGCAGTTCTTC.

This clone was detected only once. This chain links TRBV28 with TRBJ1-4, with TRBD1 matching 7 bases. The J segment lost 5 bases and the V segment lost 7 bases, leaving 10 bases of the junction unmatched. Germline V gene data show CDR1 as MDHEN and CDR2 as SYDVKM. This CDR3 region has 15 residues. This CDR3 reads CASMSSGTVNEKLFF. CDR3 in DNA: TGTGCCAGCATGTCATCCGGGACAGTAAATGAAAAACTGTTTTTT.

The chain carries TRBV4-3 and TRBJ2-2, with 8 bases lining up with TRBD2. The germline V gene encodes CDR1 LGHNA and CDR2 YSLEER. This CDR3 is 16 amino acids long. V dropped 2 bases and J dropped 6; count of bases not matched to a gene: 8. This chain's CDR3 is CASSQSRTSSSGELFF. The CDR3 DNA reads TGCGCCAGCAGCCAATCTCGGACTAGCAGTTCCGGGGAGCTGTTTTTT.

The rearrangement joins TRBV30 to TRBJ2-7, with D unclear. The germline V gene encodes CDR1 GTSNPN and CDR2 SVGIG (reference sequence). Trimming removed 5 bases from V and 3 bases from J, with 17 bases in between. The CDR3 sequence is 14 residues long. The CDR3 region has the DNA TGTGCCTGGGCTAGTCTTGTCCGAGTCTACGAGCAGTACTTC. Amino acids: CAWASLVRVYEQYF.

This clone has just a few counts. Germline and junction disagree at one end, which may indicate a read error. This chain links TRBV7-7 with TRBJ1-1, with 7 positions matching TRBD1. Germline V gene sequence: CDR1 SSHAT, CDR2 FNYEAQ (reference sequence). The CDR3 has 14 residues. For the CDR3, the DNA is TGTGCTAGCAGCCCACTAAGGACAGGCGACTATGCTTTCTTT. Protein sequence: CASSPLRTGDYAFF.

V and J are TRBV7-9 and TRBJ2-5, with TRBD1 identical over 7 bases. The CDR3 is 14 amino acids. V was clipped by 4 bases and J by 5 bases; unmatched bases: 7. Germline CDR1 reads SEHNR; CDR2 reads FQNEAQ (reference sequence). The CDR3 here is CASSSRQGTETQYF. In DNA, the CDR3 is TGTGCCAGCAGCTCAAGACAGGGTACGGAGACCCAGTACTTC.

The chain couples TRBV7-9 to TRBJ2-1; TRBD2 matches at 9 bases. Germline V gene sequence: CDR1 SEHNR, CDR2 FQNEAQ (reference sequence). Trimming cost V 1 base and J 9 bases; bases outside gene matches: 7. This CDR3 region has 15 residues. The CDR3 spells CASSLVLAGPLEQFF. As DNA, the CDR3 is TGTGCCAGCAGCTTAGTACTAGCGGGCCCCCTTGAGCAGTTCTTC.

The chain carries TRBV7-3 and TRBJ2-3; the D is unclear. The CDR3 length is 12 residues. In germline, CDR1 is SGHTA, CDR2 FQGTGA. V was trimmed by 4 bases and J by 4 bases, leaving 6 bases between them. CDR3 protein: CASSSPADTQYF. CDR3 sequence (DNA): TGTGCCAGCAGCTCCCCCGCAGATACGCAGTATTTT.

This chain connects TRBV11-3 to TRBJ1-1; TRBD1 agrees at 11 bases. This CDR3 region has 17 residues. CDR1 and CDR2 (germline): SGHNT, YENEEA. The ends lost 5 bases at V and 4 bases at J; junction bases unmatched: 12. CDR3 sequence (DNA): TGTGCCAGCAGCCGATCATATGGACAGGGGGCGGGCACTGAAGCTTTCTTT. Translated, it gives CASSRSYGQGAGTEAFF.

The CDR3 coding sequence is TGTGCCAGCAGTTCCCGACAGGGAGGTCAGCCCCAGCATTTT. It specifies CASSSRQGGQPQHF. This sequence joins TRBV6-5 and TRBJ1-5, with 7 bases that match TRBD1. Germline CDR1 MNHEY, CDR2 SVGAGI. The ends lost 4 bases at V and 6 bases at J; junction bases unmatched: 6. The CDR3 is 14 residues long.

This clone was seen more than once but under ten times. Other nucleotide sequences in the sample specify the same CDR3. The chain uses TRBV5-6 and TRBJ1-1; no firm D call. Per the germline V gene, CDR1 is SGHDT and CDR2 is YYEEEE. CDR3 length: 12 residues. Trimming removed 2 bases at V and 1 base at J, with 3 bases between. CDR3 DNA sequence: TGTGCCAGCAGCTTCCAGAACACTGAAGCTTTCTTT. This codes for CASSFQNTEAFF.

J is TRBJ1-6 and V is TRBV5-8; TRBD1 aligns across 8 bases. This CDR3 region has 14 residues. Germline CDR1 is SGHTS and CDR2 is YDEGEE. V lost 1 base to trimming and J lost 9 bases; unmatched junction nucleotides: 3. CDR3 in amino acids: CASSLRTGSSPLHF. The CDR3 nucleotides read TGTGCCAGCAGCTTGAGGACAGGGTCTTCACCCCTCCACTTT.

The chain employs TRBV7-9 and TRBJ1-1, with D uncertain. CDR3 length equals 16 residues. Trimming removed 5 bases at V and 2 bases at J, with 18 bases between. Looked up from germline, CDR1 is SEHNR and CDR2 is FQNEAQ (reference sequence). The CDR3 loop reads CASSLIPPGNNTEAFF. CDR3 DNA: TGTGCCAGCAGCCTCATCCCCCCGGGGAATAACACTGAAGCTTTCTTT.

This chain joins TRBV5-4 and TRBJ1-5; possibly TRBD1 for D (6 bases). CDR3 length: 14 residues. Germline V gene data show CDR1 as SGHNT and CDR2 as YYREEE (reference sequence). The V gene lost 0 bases and the J gene lost 3 bases, with 7 bases spanning the gap. The CDR3 DNA is TGTGCCAGCAGCTTGGAGGGGGACAATCAGCCCCAGCATTTT. It yields the protein CASSLEGDNQPQHF.

With regard to this clone: The junction shows a germline mismatch at one end, possibly a read error. This chain connects TRBV5-1 to TRBJ2-5, with TRBD1 identical over 9 bases. Germline V gives CDR1 SGHRS, CDR2 YFSETQ. The length of the CDR3 is 14 residues. The CDR3 protein is CASSLGQGVETQYF. The CDR3 nucleotides are TGCGCCAGCAGTTTGGGACAGGGTGTGGAGACCCAGTACTTC.